This TCR beta chain was documented in a study of T cells in Graves' hyperthyroidism and ophthalmopathy. RNA transcripts yielded amplified TCR beta CDR3 regions. In the first-round RT-PCR of the TCR CDR3, the HTBI primer set was used. A single record per CDR3 protein comes from TCRdb applying MiXCR to the multiplex PCR reads. The sample records about 590,000 distinct CDR3 sequences, around a sixth being singletons. This clonotype has ten or more counts. The germline V gene has CDR1 KGHDR and CDR2 SFDVKD. The CDR3 has 15 residues. V was clipped by 5 bases and J by 1 base; unmatched bases: 5. This chain joins TRBV24-1 and TRBJ2-3; 7 positions agree with TRBD2. The sample was blood. The receptor comes from a woman aged 25 to 39 with Graves' hyperthyroidism. CDR3 in DNA: TGTGCCACCAGTGGGAGCGGGACCCGCACAGATACGCAGTATTTT. It is translated as CATSGSGTRTDTQYF.